This T cell receptor (beta chain) was identified in a study of regulatory T cells in long-lasting Graves disease. This clonotype appeared many times. Both iRepertoire HTBI primers and Arm-PCR of CDR3 regions were used to build the TCR beta libraries. Each CDR3 protein gets one entry after TCRdb re-called the multiplex PCR reads with MiXCR. This table holds 350,000 to 450,000 distinct CDR3 sequences, around 11% found once. Trimming stripped 4 bases from V and 6 bases from J, with 16 bases between. The germline gives CDR1 SGHTA, CDR2 FQGNSA. The CDR3 spans 15 residues. Time point meaning: newly diagnosed GD, antithyroid drugs for less than 3 months. After RNA was extracted from PBMCs, the TCR library was made from it. These records were also assigned to another study, of T cells in Graves' hyperthyroidism and ophthalmopathy. That publication notes: Blood also showed most of the thyroid clonotypes that were expanded above 0.001. Model output signaled ophthalmopathy a median roughly 6.1 months ahead of onset.

Sample: peripheral blood mononuclear cells (PBMCs), taken at new diagnosis, from a patient treated with antithyroid drugs. The rearrangement joins TRBV7-2 to TRBJ2-1; no clear D gene. The source is a woman between 18 and 30 years old with Graves disease. The CDR3 DNA sequence: TGTGCCAGCAGCTCCAGATTCGGCGATACCAATGAGCAGTTCTTC. It is translated as CASSSRFGDTNEQFF.